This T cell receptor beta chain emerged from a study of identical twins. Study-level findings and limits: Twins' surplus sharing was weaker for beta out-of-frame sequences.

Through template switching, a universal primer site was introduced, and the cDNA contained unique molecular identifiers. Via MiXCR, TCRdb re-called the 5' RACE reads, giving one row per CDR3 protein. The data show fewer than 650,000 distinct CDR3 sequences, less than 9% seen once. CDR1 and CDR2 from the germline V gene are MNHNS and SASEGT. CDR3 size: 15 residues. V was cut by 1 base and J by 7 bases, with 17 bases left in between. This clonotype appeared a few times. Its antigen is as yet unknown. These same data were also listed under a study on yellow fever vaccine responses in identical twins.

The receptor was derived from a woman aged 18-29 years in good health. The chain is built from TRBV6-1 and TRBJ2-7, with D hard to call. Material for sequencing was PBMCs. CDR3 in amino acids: CASSEETFASLEQYF. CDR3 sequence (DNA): TGTGCCAGCAGTGAAGAGACATTCGCTTCATTAGAGCAGTACTTC.